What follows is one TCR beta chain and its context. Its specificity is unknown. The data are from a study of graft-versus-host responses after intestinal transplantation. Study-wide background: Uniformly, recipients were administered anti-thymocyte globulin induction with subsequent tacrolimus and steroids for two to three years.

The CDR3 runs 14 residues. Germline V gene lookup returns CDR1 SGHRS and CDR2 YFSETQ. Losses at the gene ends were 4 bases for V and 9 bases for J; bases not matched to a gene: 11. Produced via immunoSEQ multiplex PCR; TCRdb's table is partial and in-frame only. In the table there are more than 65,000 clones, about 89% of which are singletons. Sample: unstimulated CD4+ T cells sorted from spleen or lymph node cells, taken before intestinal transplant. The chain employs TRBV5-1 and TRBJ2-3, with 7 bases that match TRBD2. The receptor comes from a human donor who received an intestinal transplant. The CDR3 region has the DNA TGCGCCAGCAGCCCACGCGGGAGAATCTACACGCAGTATTTT. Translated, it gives CASSPRGRIYTQYF.